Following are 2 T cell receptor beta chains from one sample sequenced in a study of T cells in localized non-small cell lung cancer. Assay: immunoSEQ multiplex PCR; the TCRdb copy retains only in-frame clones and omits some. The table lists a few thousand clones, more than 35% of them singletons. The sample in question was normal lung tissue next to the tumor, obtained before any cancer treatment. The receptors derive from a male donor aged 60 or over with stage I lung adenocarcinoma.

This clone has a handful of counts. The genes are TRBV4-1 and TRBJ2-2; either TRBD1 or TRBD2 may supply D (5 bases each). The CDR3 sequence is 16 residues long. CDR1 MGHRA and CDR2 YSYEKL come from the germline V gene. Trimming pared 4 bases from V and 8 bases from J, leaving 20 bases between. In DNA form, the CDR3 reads TGCGCCAGCAGCCGTGGACATAGGGGAGTCGAGGGGGAGCTGTTTTTT. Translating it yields CASSRGHRGVEGELFF.

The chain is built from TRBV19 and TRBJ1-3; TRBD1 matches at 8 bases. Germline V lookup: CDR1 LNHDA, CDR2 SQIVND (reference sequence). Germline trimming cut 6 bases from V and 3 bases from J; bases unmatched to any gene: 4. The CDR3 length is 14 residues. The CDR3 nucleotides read TGTGCCAGTAGCCAGGGGGCTGGTGGAAACACCATATATTTT. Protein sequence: CASSQGAGGNTIYF.